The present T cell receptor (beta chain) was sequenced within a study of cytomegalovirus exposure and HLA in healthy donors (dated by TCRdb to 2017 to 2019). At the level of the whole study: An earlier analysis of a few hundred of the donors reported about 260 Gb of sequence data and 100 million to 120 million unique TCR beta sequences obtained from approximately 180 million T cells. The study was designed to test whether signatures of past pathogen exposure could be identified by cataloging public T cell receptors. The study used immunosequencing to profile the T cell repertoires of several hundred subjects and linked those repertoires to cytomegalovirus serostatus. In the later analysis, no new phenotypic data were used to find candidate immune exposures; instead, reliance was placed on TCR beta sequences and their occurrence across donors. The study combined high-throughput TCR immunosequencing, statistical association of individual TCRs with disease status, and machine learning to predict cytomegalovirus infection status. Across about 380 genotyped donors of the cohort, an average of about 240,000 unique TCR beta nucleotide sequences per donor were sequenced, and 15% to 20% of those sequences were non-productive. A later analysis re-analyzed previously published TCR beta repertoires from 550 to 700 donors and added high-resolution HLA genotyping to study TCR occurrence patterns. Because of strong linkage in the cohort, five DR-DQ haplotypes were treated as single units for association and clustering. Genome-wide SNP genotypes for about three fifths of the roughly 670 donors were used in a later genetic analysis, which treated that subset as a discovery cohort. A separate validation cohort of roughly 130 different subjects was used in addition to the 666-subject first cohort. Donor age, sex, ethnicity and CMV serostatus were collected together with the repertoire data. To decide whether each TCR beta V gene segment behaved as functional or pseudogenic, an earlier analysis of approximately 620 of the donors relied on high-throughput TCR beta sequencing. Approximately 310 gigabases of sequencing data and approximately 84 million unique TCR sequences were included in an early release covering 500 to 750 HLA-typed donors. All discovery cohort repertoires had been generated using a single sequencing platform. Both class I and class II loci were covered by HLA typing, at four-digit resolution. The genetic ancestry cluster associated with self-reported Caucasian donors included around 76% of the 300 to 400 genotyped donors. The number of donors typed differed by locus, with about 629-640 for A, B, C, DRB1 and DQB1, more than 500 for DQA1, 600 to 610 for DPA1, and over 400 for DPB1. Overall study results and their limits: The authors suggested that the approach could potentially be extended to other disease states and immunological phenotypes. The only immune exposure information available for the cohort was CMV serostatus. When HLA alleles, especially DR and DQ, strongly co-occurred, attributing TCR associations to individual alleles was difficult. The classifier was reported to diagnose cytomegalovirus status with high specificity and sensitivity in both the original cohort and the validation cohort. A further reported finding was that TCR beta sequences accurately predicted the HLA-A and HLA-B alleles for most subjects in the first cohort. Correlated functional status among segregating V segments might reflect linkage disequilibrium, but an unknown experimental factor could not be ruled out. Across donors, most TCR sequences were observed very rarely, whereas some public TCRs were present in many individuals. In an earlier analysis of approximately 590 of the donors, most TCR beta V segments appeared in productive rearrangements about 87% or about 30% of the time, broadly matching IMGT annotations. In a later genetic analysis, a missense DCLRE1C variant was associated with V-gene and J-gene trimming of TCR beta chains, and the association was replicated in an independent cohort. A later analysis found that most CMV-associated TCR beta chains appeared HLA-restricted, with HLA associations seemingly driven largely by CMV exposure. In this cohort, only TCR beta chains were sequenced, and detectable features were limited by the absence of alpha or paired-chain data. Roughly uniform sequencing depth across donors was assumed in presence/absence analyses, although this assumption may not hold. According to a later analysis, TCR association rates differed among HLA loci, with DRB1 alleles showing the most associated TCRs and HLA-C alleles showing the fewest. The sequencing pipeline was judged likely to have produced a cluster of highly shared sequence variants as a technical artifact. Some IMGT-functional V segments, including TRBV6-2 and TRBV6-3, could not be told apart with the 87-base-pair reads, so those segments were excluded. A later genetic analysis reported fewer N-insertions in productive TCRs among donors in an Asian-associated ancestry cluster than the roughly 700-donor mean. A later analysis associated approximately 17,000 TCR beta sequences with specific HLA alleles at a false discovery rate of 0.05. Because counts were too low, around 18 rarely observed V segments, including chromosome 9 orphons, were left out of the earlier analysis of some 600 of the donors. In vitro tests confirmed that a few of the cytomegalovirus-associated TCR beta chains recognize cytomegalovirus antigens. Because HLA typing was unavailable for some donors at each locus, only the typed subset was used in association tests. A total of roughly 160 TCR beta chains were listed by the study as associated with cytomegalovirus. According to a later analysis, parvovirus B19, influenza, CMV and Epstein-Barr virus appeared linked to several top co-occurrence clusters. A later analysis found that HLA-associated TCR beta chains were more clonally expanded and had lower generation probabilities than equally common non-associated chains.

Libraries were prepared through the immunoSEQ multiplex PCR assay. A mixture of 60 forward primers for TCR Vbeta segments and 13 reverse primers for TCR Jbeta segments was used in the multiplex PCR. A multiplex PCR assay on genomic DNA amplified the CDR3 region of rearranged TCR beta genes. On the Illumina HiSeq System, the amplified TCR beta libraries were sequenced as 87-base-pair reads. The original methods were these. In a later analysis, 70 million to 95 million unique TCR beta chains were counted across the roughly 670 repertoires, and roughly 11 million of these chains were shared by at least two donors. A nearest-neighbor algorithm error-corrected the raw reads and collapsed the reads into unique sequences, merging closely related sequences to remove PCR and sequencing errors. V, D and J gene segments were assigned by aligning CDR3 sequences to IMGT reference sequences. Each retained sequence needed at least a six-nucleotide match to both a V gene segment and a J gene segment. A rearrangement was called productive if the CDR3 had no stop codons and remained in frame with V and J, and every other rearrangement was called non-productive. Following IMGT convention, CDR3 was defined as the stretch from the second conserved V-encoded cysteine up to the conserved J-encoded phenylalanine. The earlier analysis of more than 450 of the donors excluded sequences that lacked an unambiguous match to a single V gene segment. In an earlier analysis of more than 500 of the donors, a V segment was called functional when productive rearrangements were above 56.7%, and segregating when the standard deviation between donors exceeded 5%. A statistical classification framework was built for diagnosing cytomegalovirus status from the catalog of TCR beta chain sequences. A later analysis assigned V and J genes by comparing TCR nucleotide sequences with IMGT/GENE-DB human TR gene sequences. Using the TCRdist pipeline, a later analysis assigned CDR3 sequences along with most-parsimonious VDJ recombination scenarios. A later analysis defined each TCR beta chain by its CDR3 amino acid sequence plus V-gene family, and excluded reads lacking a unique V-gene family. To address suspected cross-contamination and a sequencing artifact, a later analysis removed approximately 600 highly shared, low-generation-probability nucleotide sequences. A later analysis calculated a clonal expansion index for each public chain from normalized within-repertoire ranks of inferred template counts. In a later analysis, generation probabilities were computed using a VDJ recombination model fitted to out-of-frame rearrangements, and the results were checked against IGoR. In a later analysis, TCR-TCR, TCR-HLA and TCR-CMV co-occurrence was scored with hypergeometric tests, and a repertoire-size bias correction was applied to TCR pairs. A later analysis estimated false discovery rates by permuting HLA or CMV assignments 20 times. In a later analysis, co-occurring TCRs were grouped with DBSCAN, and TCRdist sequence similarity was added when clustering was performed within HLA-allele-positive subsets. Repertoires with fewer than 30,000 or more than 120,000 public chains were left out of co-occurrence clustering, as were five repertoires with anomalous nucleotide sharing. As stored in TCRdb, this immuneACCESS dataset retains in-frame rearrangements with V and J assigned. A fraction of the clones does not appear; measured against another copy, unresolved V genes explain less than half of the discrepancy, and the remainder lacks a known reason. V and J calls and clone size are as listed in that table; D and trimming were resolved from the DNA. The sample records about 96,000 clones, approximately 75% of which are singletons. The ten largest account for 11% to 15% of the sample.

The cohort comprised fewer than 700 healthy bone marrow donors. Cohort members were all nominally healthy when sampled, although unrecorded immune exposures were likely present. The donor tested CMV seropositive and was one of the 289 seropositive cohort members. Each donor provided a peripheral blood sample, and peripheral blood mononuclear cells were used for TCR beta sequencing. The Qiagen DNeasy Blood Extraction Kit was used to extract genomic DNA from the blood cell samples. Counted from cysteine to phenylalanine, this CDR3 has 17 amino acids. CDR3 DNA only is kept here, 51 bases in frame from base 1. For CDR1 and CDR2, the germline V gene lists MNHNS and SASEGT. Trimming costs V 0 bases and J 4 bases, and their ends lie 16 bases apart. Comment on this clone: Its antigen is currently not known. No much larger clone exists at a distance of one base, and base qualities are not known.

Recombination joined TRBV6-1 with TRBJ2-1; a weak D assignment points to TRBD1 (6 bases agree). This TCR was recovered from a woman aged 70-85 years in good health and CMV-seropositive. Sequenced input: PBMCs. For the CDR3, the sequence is CASSEAPRTGIYNEQFF. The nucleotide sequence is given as TGTGCCAGCAGTGAAGCGCCTCGAACAGGGATATACAATGAGCAGTTCTTC.